The 10 T cell receptor beta chains below were found in one sample sequenced in a study of CD8+CD57+ T cells in acquired aplastic anemia listed by TCRdb under 2018. Flow cytometry had shown CD8+CD57+ cell expansion in the patients selected for sequencing. Reads for this sample came from an Illumina HiSeq 2000. Profiling of TCR beta VDJ combinations and CDR3 sequences used genomic DNA as the template. TCRdb handled the public reads itself, with Q25 trimming in fastp and clone calling in MiXCR, and kept productive beta chains. Rows are combined by CDR3 protein, so each entry shows the most common genes and DNA. The sample yields 210,000 or so distinct CDR3 sequences; less than 60% were counted once. Jointly, the top ten make up about 20% of the sample. The sample consisted of sorted CD4+, CD8+, or CD8+CD57+ T cells (not recorded which) from PBMCs. These receptors were obtained from a human donor with aplastic anemia.

The chain couples TRBV25-1 to TRBJ1-6; 9 bases match TRBD1. Germline V gene lookup returns CDR1 MGHDK and CDR2 SYGVNS. The CDR3 runs 16 residues. Trimming at V came to 1 base and at J to 3 bases, leaving 1 base not matched to a gene. The CDR3 DNA follows: TGTGCCAGCAGTGAATCGACAGGGGGCTATAATTCACCCCTCCACTTT. The encoded protein is CASSESTGGYNSPLHF.

The rearrangement joins TRBV2 to TRBJ2-6; possibly TRBD1 for D (6 bases). Germline V gene sequence: CDR1 SNHLY, CDR2 FYNNEI. V gave up 4 bases and J gave up 2 bases, with 12 bases separating them. The CDR3 consists of 16 residues. The CDR3 bases are TGTGCCAGCAGTGCTGACAGGCTCACTGGGGCCAACGTCCTGACTTTC. Protein: CASSADRLTGANVLTF.

This clonotype was seen repeatedly, ten times or more. The chain couples TRBV16 to TRBJ1-3; 7 bases are shared with TRBD1. CDR3 size: 13 residues. The germline gives CDR1 KGHSY, CDR2 FQNENV. Losses at the gene ends were 3 bases for V and 6 bases for J; bases not matched to a gene: 2. The chain's CDR3 is CASSQDRPNTIYF. DNA of the CDR3: TGTGCCAGCAGCCAGGACAGGCCAAACACCATATATTTT. Full variable domain (remainder filled in from reference TRBV16 and TRBJ1-3): GEEVAQTPKHLVRGEGQKAKLYCAPIKGHSYVFWYQQVLKNEFKFLISFQNENVFDETGMPKERFSAKCLPNSPCSLEIQATKLEDSAVYFCASSQDRPNTIYFGEGSWLTVV.

The chain is built from TRBV7-2 and TRBJ2-5; weak D call: TRBD1 (5 bases). Trimming cost V 1 base and J 1 base, with 10 bases left between them. Germline assignment: CDR1 SGHTA and CDR2 FQGNSA. The CDR3 extends over 15 amino acids. CDR3 nucleotide sequence: TGTGCCAGCAGCTTAGTAGGGGATCCCCAAGAGACCCAGTACTTC. As protein: CASSLVGDPQETQYF. Variable domain in full (rest from reference TRBV7-2 and TRBJ2-5): GAGVSQSPSNKVTEKGKDVELRCDPISGHTALYWYRQSLGQGLEFLIYFQGNSAPDKSGLPSDRFSAERTGGSVSTLTIQRTQQEDSAVYLCASSLVGDPQETQYFGPGTRLLVL.

In this sample, this clonotype turned up a few times. The gene calls are TRBV7-3 and TRBJ2-5, with D possibly matching TRBD2 (6 bases). Germline assignment: CDR1 SGHTA and CDR2 FQGTGA. The CDR3 spans 14 residues. V was pared by 2 bases and J by 5 bases, with 12 bases between. The CDR3 DNA sequence: TGTGCCAGCAGCTTACTACTAGCTAGGGAGACCCAGTACTTC. Its translation: CASSLLLARETQYF.

This chain joins TRBV15 and TRBJ2-3, with 10 bases lining up with TRBD1. Germline V lookup: CDR1 LNHNV, CDR2 YYDKDF (reference sequence). This CDR3 has 19 residues. V lost 0 bases and J lost 0; bases outside the gene matches: 9. The CDR3 reads CATSRDLGQGTPSTDTQYF. The CDR3 DNA sequence: TGTGCCACCAGCAGAGATTTGGGACAGGGGACACCGAGCACAGATACGCAGTATTTT.

This sequence joins TRBV30 and TRBJ2-3, with 14 bases matching TRBD2. Germline loops: CDR1 GTSNPN, CDR2 SVGIG (reference sequence). Trimming took 1 base from V and 2 from J; bases not matched to a gene: 11. The CDR3 is 19 residues long. The CDR3 spells CAWSGGTGTSGGPTDTQYF. CDR3 DNA: TGTGCCTGGAGTGGCGGCACTGGGACTAGCGGGGGTCCCACAGATACGCAGTATTTT.

This chain joins TRBV12-3 or TRBV12-4 and TRBJ2-5; 11 bases map to TRBD2. This CDR3 spans 20 amino acids. Trimming took 5 bases from V and 5 from J; bases not matched to a gene: 22. CDR3 in amino acids: CASSTGGLAGGSLKRETQYF. Here the CDR3 DNA reads TGTGCCAGCAGTACAGGAGGTCTAGCGGGGGGTTCCCTTAAGCGTGAGACCCAGTACTTC.

The chain has TRBV11-2 and TRBJ2-7; D is possibly TRBD2 (5 bases). Germline V lookup: CDR1 SGHAT, CDR2 FQNNGV. The CDR3 sequence is 13 residues long. V was clipped by 2 bases and J by 9 bases, with 14 bases between them. CDR3 in DNA: TGTGCCAGCAGCTTAACCACTAGTACTGCGCAGTACTTC. The encoded protein is CASSLTTSTAQYF. The full variable domain, with the rest looked up from reference TRBV11-2 and TRBJ2-7, is EAGVAQSPRYKIIEKRQSVAFWCNPISGHATLYWYQQILGQGPKLLIQFQNNGVVDDSQLPKDRFSAERLKGVDSTLKIQPAKLEDSAVYLCASSLTTSTAQYFGPGTRLTVT.

Notes on this clonotype: With a much larger clone just one base away, this may be a read error. The chain has TRBV5-1 and TRBJ1-2, with D maybe TRBD1 (6 bases). Germline V gene data show CDR1 as SGHRS and CDR2 as YFSETQ. This CDR3 comprises 15 residues. The CDR3 is CASSLEAGANYGCTF. The CDR3 DNA reads as TGCGCCAGCAGCTTGGAGGCAGGGGCCAACTATGGCTGCACCTTC.